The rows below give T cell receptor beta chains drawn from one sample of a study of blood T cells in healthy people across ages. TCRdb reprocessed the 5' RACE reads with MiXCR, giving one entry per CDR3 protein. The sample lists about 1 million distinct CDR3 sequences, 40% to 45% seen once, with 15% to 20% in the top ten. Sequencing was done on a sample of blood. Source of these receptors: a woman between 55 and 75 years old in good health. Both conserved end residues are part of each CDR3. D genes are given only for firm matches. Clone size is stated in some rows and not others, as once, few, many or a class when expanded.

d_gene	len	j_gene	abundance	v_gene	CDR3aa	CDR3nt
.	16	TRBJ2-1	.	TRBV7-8	CASSPPKSGIYNEQFF	TGTGCCAGCAGCCCACCTAAAAGTGGGATATACAATGAGCAGTTCTTC
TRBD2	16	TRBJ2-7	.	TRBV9	CASSATTSGRAGEQYF	TGTGCCAGCAGCGCTACGACTAGCGGGAGGGCCGGAGAGCAGTACTTC
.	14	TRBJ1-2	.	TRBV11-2	CASSLVSVNYGYTF	TGTGCCAGCAGCTTAGTGTCAGTCAACTATGGCTACACCTTC
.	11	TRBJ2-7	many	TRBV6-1	CAAGSSYEQYF	TGTGCAGCGGGTTCATCCTACGAGCAGTACTTC
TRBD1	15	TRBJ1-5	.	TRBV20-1	CSARTGGVGNQPQHF	TGCAGTGCAAGAACAGGGGGGGTAGGGAATCAGCCCCAGCATTTT
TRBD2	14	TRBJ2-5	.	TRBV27	CASSRGTSRETQYF	TGTGCCAGCAGCCGTGGGACTAGCCGGGAGACCCAGTACTTC
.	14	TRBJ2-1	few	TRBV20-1	CSAKGQPNHNEQFF	TGCAGTGCAAAAGGACAGCCAAACCACAATGAGCAGTTCTTC
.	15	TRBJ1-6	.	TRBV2	CASRARVRRDPPLHF	TGTGCCAGCAGAGCCAGGGTCCGACGGGATCCACCCCTCCACTTT
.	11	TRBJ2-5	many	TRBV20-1	CSAGPGETQYF	TGCAGTGCTGGGCCCGGGGAGACCCAGTACTTC
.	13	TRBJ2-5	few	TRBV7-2	CASSFIREETQYF	TGTGCCAGCAGCTTCATAAGGGAAGAGACCCAGTACTTC
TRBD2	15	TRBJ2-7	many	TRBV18	CASSPPGRDGYEQYF	TGTGCCAGCTCACCACCGGGGAGGGATGGCTACGAGCAGTACTTC
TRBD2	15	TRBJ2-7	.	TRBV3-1	CASSPGLAGSYELYF	TGTGCCAGCAGCCCGGGACTAGCGGGGTCCTACGAGCTGTACTTC